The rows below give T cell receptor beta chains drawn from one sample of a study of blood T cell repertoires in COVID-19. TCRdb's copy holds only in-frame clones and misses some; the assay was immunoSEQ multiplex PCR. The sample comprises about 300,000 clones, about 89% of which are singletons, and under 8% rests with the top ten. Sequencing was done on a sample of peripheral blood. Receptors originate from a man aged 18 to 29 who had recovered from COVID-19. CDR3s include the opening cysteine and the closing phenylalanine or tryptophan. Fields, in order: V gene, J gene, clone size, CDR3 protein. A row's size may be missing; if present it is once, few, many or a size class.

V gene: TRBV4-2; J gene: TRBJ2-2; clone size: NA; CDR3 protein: CASSQDASGRNRAGELFF
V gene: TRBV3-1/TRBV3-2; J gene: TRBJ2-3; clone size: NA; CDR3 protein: CASSQDGTSGRASADTQYF
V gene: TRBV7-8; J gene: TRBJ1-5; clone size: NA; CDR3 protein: CASSLGRVNQPQHF
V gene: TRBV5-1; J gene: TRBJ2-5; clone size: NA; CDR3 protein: CASSANRGLGETQYF
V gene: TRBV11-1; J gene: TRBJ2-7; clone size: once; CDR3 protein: CASSLGDREYEQYF
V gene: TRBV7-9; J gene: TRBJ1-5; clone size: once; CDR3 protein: CASSQGQGYQPQHF
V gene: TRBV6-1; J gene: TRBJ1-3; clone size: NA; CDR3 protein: CASSEFWTGRNTIYF
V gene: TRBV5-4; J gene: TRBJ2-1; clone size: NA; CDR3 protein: CASSYSDSVNEQFF
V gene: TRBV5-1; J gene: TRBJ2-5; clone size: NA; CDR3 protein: CATGDSPDQETQYF
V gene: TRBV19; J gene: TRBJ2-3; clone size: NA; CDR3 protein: CASMSAVSGTDTQYF
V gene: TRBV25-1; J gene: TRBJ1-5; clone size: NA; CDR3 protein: CASSDQGSQPQHF
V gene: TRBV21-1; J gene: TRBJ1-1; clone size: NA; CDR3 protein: CASSKEWATEAFF
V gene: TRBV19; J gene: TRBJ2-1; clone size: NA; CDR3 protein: CASSRGTGFGEQFF
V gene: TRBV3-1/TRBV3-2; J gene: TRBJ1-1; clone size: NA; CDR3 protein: CASSQDSSGLIAFF
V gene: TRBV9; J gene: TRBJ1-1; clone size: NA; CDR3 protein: CASSAGQGALNTEAFF
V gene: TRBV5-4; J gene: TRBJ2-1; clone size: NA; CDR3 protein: CASTPRDRSYNEQFF